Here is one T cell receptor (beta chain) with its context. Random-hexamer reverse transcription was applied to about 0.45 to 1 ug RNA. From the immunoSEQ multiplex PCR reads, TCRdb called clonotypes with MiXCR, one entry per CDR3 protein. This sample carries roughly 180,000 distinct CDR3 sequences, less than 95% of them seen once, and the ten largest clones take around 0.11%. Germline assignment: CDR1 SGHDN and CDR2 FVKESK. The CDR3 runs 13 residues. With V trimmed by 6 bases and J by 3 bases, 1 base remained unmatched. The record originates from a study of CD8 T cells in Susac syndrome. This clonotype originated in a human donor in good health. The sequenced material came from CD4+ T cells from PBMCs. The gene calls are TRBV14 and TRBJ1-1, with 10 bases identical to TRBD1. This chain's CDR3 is CASRGQGHTEAFF. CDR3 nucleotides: TGTGCCAGCAGGGGACAGGGGCACACTGAAGCTTTCTTT.